These 27 T cell receptor beta chains share one sample of origin, sequenced in a study of cytomegalovirus exposure and HLA in healthy donors. The assay was immunoSEQ multiplex PCR, and TCRdb's table has in-frame clones only and misses some. Of tens of thousands of clones in the sample, approximately 84% were seen once. The sequencing sample was made of PBMCs. These receptors originate from a woman aged 18-29 years in good health and CMV-seropositive.

The chain recombines TRBV28 with TRBJ1-5; D not resolved. V shed 2 bases and J shed 9 bases, with 17 bases lying between them. This CDR3 is built from 15 residues. Germline V CDR1 and CDR2: MDHEN, SYDVKM. The CDR3 region has the DNA TGTGCCAGCAGTTTACCATCAGGCCAATATCGGCCCCAGCATTTT. It yields the protein CASSLPSGQYRPQHF. The variable domain in full, with the rest retrieved from reference TRBV28 and TRBJ1-5, is DVKVTQSSRYLVKRTGEKVFLECVQDMDHENMFWYRQDPGLGLRLIYFSYDVKMKEKGDIPEGYSVSREKKERFSLILESASTNQTSMYLCASSLPSGQYRPQHFGDGTRLSIL.

This clone was seen only a few times. DNA for the CDR3: TGTGCCAGCAGTCCCGGAACAGGGGATGGCTACACCTTC. As protein: CASSPGTGDGYTF. This rearrangement joins TRBV27 to TRBJ1-2, with TRBD1 matching 7 bases. Germline CDR1 reads MNHEY; CDR2 reads SMNVEV (reference sequence). This CDR3 spans 13 amino acids. V was pared by 5 bases and J by 6 bases, with 6 bases of the junction left unmatched.

This sequence joins TRBV18 and TRBJ2-5; TRBD1 agrees at 8 bases. There are 16 residues in the CDR3. V shed 6 bases, J shed 3 bases, and the junction held 12 bases outside the gene matches. Germline CDR1 is KGHSH and CDR2 is LQKENI. The CDR3 sequence is CASSPQKDRVKETQYF. CDR3 bases: TGTGCCAGCTCTCCCCAAAAGGACAGGGTGAAAGAGACCCAGTACTTC.

The V and J genes are TRBV5-4 and TRBJ2-5; maybe TRBD1 (6 bases). Trimming left V 7 bases short and J 5 bases short, with 15 bases between. CDR1 SGHNT and CDR2 YYREEE come from the germline V gene (reference sequence). This CDR3 has 13 residues. The CDR3 here is CASSNRDSETQYF. The CDR3 region has the DNA TGTGCCAGCTCAAACAGGGATTCCGAGACCCAGTACTTC. Full variable domain (missing parts from reference TRBV5-4 and TRBJ2-5): ETGVTQSPTHLIKTRGQQVTLRCSSQSGHNTVSWYQQALGQGPQFIFQYYREEENGRGNFPPRFSGLQFPNYSSELNVNALELDDSALYLCASSNRDSETQYFGPGTRLLVL.

The chain couples TRBV18 to TRBJ2-7; D is unresolved. V was shortened by 3 bases and J by 3 bases, with 15 bases between the two germline ends. The CDR3 totals 15 residues. CDR1 and CDR2 from the germline V gene are KGHSH and LQKENI. CDR3 amino acids: CASSPATRHRYEQYF. CDR3 sequence (DNA): TGTGCCAGCTCACCCGCGACACGACACCGCTACGAGCAGTACTTC.

This chain links TRBV7-9 with TRBJ2-5; 7 positions agree with TRBD1. From germline, CDR1 is SEHNR and CDR2 FQNEAQ (reference sequence). J lost 5 bases, V lost 3 bases, and 12 bases had no gene match. The CDR3 sequence is 16 residues long. The DNA of the CDR3 is TGTGCCAGCAGCTTTTCAGGGGGAATGTCGCGGGAGACCCAGTACTTC. Amino acids: CASSFSGGMSRETQYF.

V and J are TRBV2 and TRBJ2-5; D is perhaps TRBD2 (6 bases). The CDR3 runs to 15 residues. The V end lost 6 bases, the J end lost 3 bases, and 17 bases lay between the germline ends. Germline V CDR1 and CDR2: SNHLY, FYNNEI. CDR3 in DNA: TGTGCCAGCAGGGGGCTAGCGCGAGGGGAAGAGACCCAGTACTTC. Its translation: CASRGLARGEETQYF.

This chain uses TRBV18 with TRBJ1-4; TRBD1 might be the D (6 bases). The V end was cut by 3 bases, the J end by 0 bases, with 11 bases between. CDR3 length: 16 residues. Germline lookup yields CDR1 KGHSH and CDR2 LQKENI. DNA for the CDR3: TGTGCCAGCTCACCGAAATCAGGGGCAACTAATGAAAAACTGTTTTTT. Translation: CASSPKSGATNEKLFF. The entire variable domain, with the rest obtained from reference TRBV18 and TRBJ1-4, is as follows: NAGVMQNPRHLVRRRGQEARLRCSPMKGHSHVYWYRQLPEEGLKFMVYLQKENIIDESGMPKERFSAEFPKEGPSILRIQQVVRGDSAAYFCASSPKSGATNEKLFFGSGTQLSVL.

This clone was seen a handful of times. The genes are TRBV10-3 and TRBJ1-6; weak D call: TRBD1 (6 bases). The CDR3 contains 15 residues. Per the germline V gene, CDR1 is ENHRY and CDR2 is SYGVKD. Trimming removed 3 bases from V and 6 bases from J, with 12 bases in between. The CDR3 spells CAISEQGRGNSPLHF. CDR3 coding DNA: TGTGCCATCAGTGAACAGGGAAGGGGTAATTCACCCCTCCACTTT.

This clone was detected a few times. The genes are TRBV7-2 and TRBJ1-5, with a possible D match to TRBD1 (6 bases). V lost 1 base and J lost 5, with 12 bases in between. The CDR3 has 15 residues. CDR1 is SGHTA and CDR2 is FQGNSA in the germline V gene. As DNA, the CDR3 is TGTGCCAGCAGCTTAGTTGGGGACATAGATCAGCCCCAGCATTTT. Residues: CASSLVGDIDQPQHF.

V usage is TRBV7-3 and J usage is TRBJ1-3, with D perhaps TRBD1 (6 bases). Germline V lookup: CDR1 SGHTA, CDR2 FQGTGA. V lost 4 bases and J lost 2, with 9 bases in between. This CDR3 comprises 14 residues. In DNA, the CDR3 is TGTGCCAGCAGCTCCACAGGGACTGGAAACACCATATATTTT. The encoded protein is CASSSTGTGNTIYF.

On this clone itself: One end of the junction fails to match germline, which may point to a read error. The V gene is TRBV27, the J gene TRBJ2-2; D gene ambiguous. Germline V lookup: CDR1 MNHEY, CDR2 SMNVEV (reference sequence). CDR3 length: 15 residues. CDR3 nucleotide sequence: TGTGCCAGCAGTTTATTCGGTCCGAACCCCGGGGAGCTGTTTTTT. This translates into CASSLFGPNPGELFF.

This chain uses TRBV2 with TRBJ2-7; TRBD1 aligns across 9 bases. J gave up 1 base and V 4 bases, and 2 bases lay outside the gene matches. The germline V gene has CDR1 SNHLY and CDR2 FYNNEI. The CDR3 totals 14 residues. DNA of the CDR3: TGTGCCAGCAGTGTACAGGGGGCTTCCTACGAGCAGTACTTC. Residues: CASSVQGASYEQYF.

This chain connects TRBV7-8 to TRBJ1-5; the match to TRBD1 covers 9 bases. CDR3 size: 16 residues. Unmatched junction bases numbered 7, after V lost 2 bases and J lost 5 bases. Germline assignment: CDR1 SGHVS and CDR2 FQNEAQ. CDR3 DNA: TGTGCCAGCAGCTTAAGGAGGACAGGGGATGATCAGCCCCAGCATTTT. Translated: CASSLRRTGDDQPQHF. The full variable domain, in which reference TRBV7-8 and TRBJ1-5 provide the parts outside the CDR3, is GAGVSQSPRYKVAKRGQDVALRCDPISGHVSLFWYQQALGQGPEFLTYFQNEAQLDKSGLPSDRFFAERPEGSVSTLKIQRTQQEDSAVYLCASSLRRTGDDQPQHFGDGTRLSIL.

This chain connects TRBV4-1 to TRBJ2-1; D possibly corresponds to TRBD1 (6 bases). CDR1 and CDR2 (germline): MGHRA, YSYEKL. V lost 8 bases and J lost 5, with 13 bases in between. The CDR3 has 13 residues. The CDR3 loop is CASSQPGDNEQFF. The CDR3 bases are TGCGCCAGCTCTCAACCAGGGGACAATGAGCAGTTCTTC.

This clone was seen at least ten times. This chain uses TRBV5-1 with TRBJ2-7; a possible D gene is TRBD1 (5 bases). Trimming cost V 0 bases and J 0 bases, with 7 bases left between them. This CDR3 is 14 amino acids long. Germline lookup yields CDR1 SGHRS and CDR2 YFSETQ. The CDR3 here is CASSLVGASYEQYF. CDR3 DNA: TGCGCCAGCAGCTTGGTAGGGGCCTCCTACGAGCAGTACTTC. Full variable domain (remainder filled in from reference TRBV5-1 and TRBJ2-7): KAGVTQTPRYLIKTRGQQVTLSCSPISGHRSVSWYQQTPGQGLQFLFEYFSETQRNKGNFPGRFSGRQFSNSRSEMNVSTLELGDSALYLCASSLVGASYEQYFGPGTRLTVT.

J is TRBJ1-1 and V is TRBV4-3; 8 bases match TRBD1. This CDR3 is built from 17 residues. The trim removed 0 bases at V and 1 base at J, leaving 7 bases unmatched. The germline CDR1 and CDR2 sequences are LGHNA and YSLEER. The CDR3: CASSQDRTGQANTEAFF. The DNA for the CDR3 is TGCGCCAGCAGCCAAGATAGGACGGGACAGGCGAACACTGAAGCTTTCTTT.

The chain has TRBV29-1 and TRBJ2-5; tentative D call: TRBD2 (5 bases). Trimming removed 7 bases from V and 1 base from J, with 10 bases in between. Germline V gene data show CDR1 as SQVTM and CDR2 as ANQGSEA. The CDR3 is 12 amino acids. CDR3 amino acids: CSARGLQETQYF. DNA of the CDR3: TGCAGCGCCCGAGGGCTCCAAGAGACCCAGTACTTC.

This clone was counted many times. The V and J genes are TRBV18 and TRBJ2-7, with TRBD1 matching over 7 bases. V lost 3 bases to trimming and J lost 5 bases; unmatched junction nucleotides: 13. The CDR3 contains 16 residues. In germline, CDR1 is KGHSH, CDR2 LQKENI. The chain's CDR3 is CASSPLQPGGSDEQYF. The DNA for the CDR3 is TGTGCCAGCTCACCTCTCCAGCCAGGGGGTAGCGACGAGCAGTACTTC.

The chain carries TRBV10-3 and TRBJ2-1, with 7 nucleotides matching TRBD2. The CDR3 loop spans 14 amino acids. The ends lost 7 bases at V and 3 bases at J; junction bases unmatched: 6. Germline lookup yields CDR1 ENHRY and CDR2 SYGVKD. The CDR3 here is CAITPSGHYNEQFF. As DNA, the CDR3 is TGTGCCATCACCCCTAGCGGACACTACAATGAGCAGTTCTTC.

This clone was recorded once. The chain carries TRBV4-1 and TRBJ1-6, with 7 positions matching TRBD1. The CDR3 has 16 amino acids. V lost 0 bases and J lost 9; bases outside the gene matches: 8. Germline lookup yields CDR1 MGHRA and CDR2 YSYEKL. The CDR3 region is CASSQDLGAGGSPLHF. CDR3 sequence (DNA): TGCGCCAGCAGCCAAGATTTGGGGGCAGGGGGTTCACCCCTCCACTTT.

The chain joins TRBV9 to TRBJ2-3; D unclear. V was cut by 0 bases and J by 0 bases, with 5 bases left in between. The CDR3 is 14 amino acids. Germline CDR1 SGDLS, CDR2 YYNGEE. Written as DNA, the CDR3 is TGTGCCAGCAGCGTAGGCGGTAGCACAGATACGCAGTATTTT. Translation gives CASSVGGSTDTQYF.

The genes are TRBV7-9 and TRBJ1-4, with D tentatively TRBD1 (6 bases). V shed 6 bases and J shed 5 bases, with 13 bases lying between them. Germline V gene sequence: CDR1 SEHNR, CDR2 FQNEAQ (reference sequence). The CDR3 totals 14 residues. The CDR3 DNA sequence: TGTGCCAGCAGTGAGACAGGACGGAATGAAAAACTGTTTTTT. Residues: CASSETGRNEKLFF. The whole variable domain, remainder taken from reference TRBV7-9 and TRBJ1-4, is DTGVSQNPRHKITKRGQNVTFRCDPISEHNRLYWYRQTLGQGPEFLTYFQNEAQLEKSRLLSDRFSAERPKGSFSTLEIQRTEQGDSAMYLCASSETGRNEKLFFGSGTQLSVL.

The chain carries TRBV4-1 and TRBJ2-2; a possible D gene is TRBD1 (5 bases). The CDR3 covers 14 residues. V was pared by 0 bases and J by 9 bases, with 11 bases between. Germline V CDR1 and CDR2: MGHRA, YSYEKL. CDR3: CASSQEQAARELFF. CDR3 coding DNA: TGCGCCAGCAGCCAAGAACAGGCTGCTCGGGAGCTGTTTTTT.

The gene calls are TRBV6-1 and TRBJ1-1, with D possibly matching TRBD1 (6 bases). This CDR3 region has 13 residues. Trimming took off 6 bases at V and 0 bases at J, with 8 bases between the two ends. Per germline, CDR1 MNHNS and CDR2 SASEGT. Here the CDR3 reads CASRQGMNTEAFF. The CDR3 DNA reads as TGTGCCAGCAGGCAGGGGATGAACACTGAAGCTTTCTTT.

In DNA, the CDR3 is TGTGCCAGCAGTTACGGAGGGACTGGCACCGGGGAGCTGTTTTTT. Translation gives CASSYGGTGTGELFF. This chain connects TRBV6-4 to TRBJ2-2, with TRBD2 as a possible D gene (6 bases). The CDR3 loop spans 15 amino acids. The V end lost 5 bases, the J end lost 4 bases, and 14 bases lay between the germline ends. Germline V CDR1 and CDR2: MRHNA, SNTAGT.

The rearrangement uses TRBV19 and TRBJ1-5; TRBD1 matches at 7 bases. CDR1 is LNHDA and CDR2 is SQIVND in the germline V gene (reference sequence). V was pared by 3 bases and J by 4 bases, with 3 bases of the junction left unmatched. CDR3 size: 14 residues. CDR3 sequence reads: CASSIGTENQPQHF. CDR3 nucleotides: TGTGCCAGTAGTATCGGGACAGAAAATCAGCCCCAGCATTTT.